Below are 20 T cell receptor beta chains sequenced from a single sample in a study of OX40 agonist ivuxolimab in advanced cancers. Sequenced by immunoSEQ multiplex PCR; TCRdb stores in-frame clones only, minus some. This repertoire shows tens of thousands of clones, about 89% found once; its top ten account for about 8.7%. This specimen was CD4+ or CD8+ T cells sorted from blood, taken in a trial of the OX40 agonist ivuxolimab. These TCRs come from an adult with an advanced solid tumor such as melanoma, head and neck, liver or kidney cancer.

The chain is built from TRBV11-3 and TRBJ2-1; D might be TRBD2 (6 bases). Germline V CDR1 and CDR2: SGHNT, YENEEA. This CDR3 has 17 amino acids. Trimming shortened V by 0 bases and J by 0 bases, and 12 bases separated the two germline ends. The CDR3 sequence is CASSLDNSGFSYNEQFF. The CDR3 nucleotides read TGTGCCAGCAGCTTAGACAATAGCGGCTTCTCCTACAATGAGCAGTTCTTC.

This clone was seen a handful of times. The chain employs TRBV6-5 and TRBJ2-7, with 9 nucleotides matching TRBD1. The CDR3 loop spans 13 amino acids. After removal of 8 bases from V and 6 bases from J, the junction contained 8 bases not matched to a gene. Per the germline V gene, CDR1 is MNHEY and CDR2 is SVGAGI. Here the CDR3 DNA reads TGTGCCAGCGCCTCCGGGACAGGGAGCGAGCAGTACTTC. Its protein product is CASASGTGSEQYF.

The genes are TRBV30 and TRBJ1-2, with TRBD1 identical over 10 bases. Germline V gives CDR1 GTSNPN, CDR2 SVGIG (reference sequence). V lost 6 bases to trimming and J lost 8 bases; unmatched junction nucleotides: 15. The length of the CDR3 is 15 residues. This CDR3 is CACAHLFDRGPGYTF. CDR3 nucleotide sequence: TGTGCCTGTGCACATCTTTTCGACAGGGGGCCCGGCTACACCTTC. Combining the CDR3 with reference TRBV30 and TRBJ1-2 gives the whole variable domain SQTIHQWPATLVQPVGSPLSLECTVEGTSNPNLYWYRQAAGRGLQLLFYSVGIGQISSEVPQNLSASRPQDRQFILSSKKLLLSDSGFYLCACAHLFDRGPGYTFGSGTRLTVV.

The chain recombines TRBV6-4 with TRBJ1-1; the D is unclear. V was shortened by 5 bases and J by 1 base, with 8 bases between the two germline ends. Germline CDR1 is MRHNA and CDR2 is SNTAGT. The CDR3 has 13 amino acids. The CDR3 region is CASSFNQNTEAFF. The CDR3 coding sequence is TGTGCCAGCAGTTTCAACCAGAACACTGAAGCTTTCTTT.

The chain has TRBV30 and TRBJ2-5, with unresolved D. The CDR3 loop spans 11 amino acids. Trimming took 2 bases from V and 11 from J, leaving 12 bases between them. Germline assignment: CDR1 GTSNPN and CDR2 SVGIG (reference sequence). The CDR3, as DNA: TGTGCCTGGAGTCGCGGACGTGAGCAGTACTTC. Protein: CAWSRGREQYF.

J is TRBJ2-2 and V is TRBV21-1. TRBV21-1 corresponds to a pseudogene. The CDR3 is 17 residues long. The CDR3 protein is CASSKGEGLANTGELFF. CDR3 in DNA: TGTGCCAGCAGCAAAGGAGAAGGCCTCGCGAACACCGGGGAGCTGTTTTTT.

V and J are TRBV6-1 and TRBJ2-5; 8 positions agree with TRBD1. Germline CDR1 is MNHNS and CDR2 is SASEGT. This CDR3 comprises 18 residues. Losses at the gene ends were 0 bases for V and 2 bases for J; bases not matched to a gene: 11. The CDR3: CASSEAPPFYRGQETQYF. CDR3 coding DNA: TGTGCCAGCAGTGAAGCGCCTCCGTTCTACAGGGGGCAAGAGACCCAGTACTTC.

The chain joins TRBV4-1 to TRBJ2-1; 9 bases fit TRBD2. The V gene end was trimmed by 4 bases and the J gene end by 5 bases; junction bases not matched to a gene: 6. The CDR3 covers 15 residues. CDR1 and CDR2 from the germline V gene are MGHRA and YSYEKL. This CDR3 reads CASSPRLAGNNEQFF. DNA of the CDR3: TGCGCCAGCAGCCCCCGGCTAGCGGGGAACAATGAGCAGTTCTTC.

The chain links TRBV5-6 to TRBJ1-2; D ambiguous. This CDR3 has 18 amino acids. V was clipped by 1 base and J by 5 bases, with 24 bases between them. CDR1 and CDR2 (germline): SGHDT, YYEEEE. The chain's CDR3 is CASSLFSDSQEVWYGYTF. The CDR3 DNA sequence: TGTGCCAGCAGCTTGTTTAGTGATAGCCAGGAGGTATGGTATGGCTACACCTTC.

The chain employs TRBV27 and TRBJ1-1; D possibly corresponds to TRBD1 (5 bases). The CDR3 consists of 14 residues. V was shortened by 5 bases and J by 1 base, with 11 bases between the two germline ends. Looked up from germline, CDR1 is MNHEY and CDR2 is SMNVEV (reference sequence). CDR3 region: CASSPRTPNTEAFF. The CDR3 bases are TGTGCCAGCAGTCCCCGGACACCGAACACTGAAGCTTTCTTT.

For this clone: No DNA is shown, since the ends of the CDR3 on it are uncertain; the CDR3 is the one TCRdb lists. This rearrangement joins TRBV6-4 to TRBJ2-3; the D call in the table, TRBD2, was not verified against the DNA. Germline V gene sequence: CDR1 MRHNA, CDR2 SNTAGT. 13 amino acids form the CDR3, both terminal residues included. Here the CDR3 reads CASSDVGTGTRVF.

CDR3 amino acids: CASSQEMTETTYEQYF. The CDR3 DNA reads TGCGCCAGCAGCCAAGAGATGACAGAAACAACCTACGAGCAGTACTTC. The chain has TRBV4-1 and TRBJ2-7; maybe TRBD1 (5 bases). The germline gives CDR1 MGHRA, CDR2 YSYEKL. This CDR3 has 16 amino acids. The V and J ends lost 0 bases and 2 bases respectively, with 14 bases between them.

The chain is built from TRBV6-6 and TRBJ1-1, with a possible D match to TRBD1 (5 bases). This CDR3 is built from 15 residues. V was pared by 0 bases and J by 0 bases, with 8 bases between. CDR1 is MNHNY, CDR2 SVGAGI, per germline (reference sequence). CDR3 bases: TGTGCCAGCAGTTACTCGGGGACGGTGAACACTGAAGCTTTCTTT. It translates to CASSYSGTVNTEAFF.

The chain links TRBV4-1 to TRBJ1-1, with D possibly being TRBD1 (6 bases). V was shortened by 9 bases and J by 3 bases, with 17 bases between the two germline ends. CDR3 length: 14 residues. Germline CDR1 MGHRA, CDR2 YSYEKL. The CDR3 sequence is CASSWGTLYTEAFF. DNA of the CDR3: TGCGCCAGTAGCTGGGGGACACTATACACTGAAGCTTTCTTT.

This rearrangement joins TRBV27 to TRBJ2-1; 10 bases map to TRBD2. After removal of 6 bases from V and 7 bases from J, the junction contained 0 bases not matched to a gene. CDR1 is MNHEY, CDR2 SMNVEV, per germline (reference sequence). CDR3 length: 12 residues. The CDR3 region has the DNA TGTGCCAGCAGGGGACTAGCGAATGAGCAGTTCTTC. Its protein is CASRGLANEQFF.

The CDR3, as DNA: TGTGCCAGCAGTCGGGACAGGGGGGCCGCCGTGTATGAAAAACTGTTTTTT. It is translated as CASSRDRGAAVYEKLFF. The chain is built from TRBV27 and TRBJ1-4; 11 bases line up with TRBD1. Trimming cost V 5 bases and J 6 bases; bases outside gene matches: 11. Germline CDR1 is MNHEY and CDR2 is SMNVEV (reference sequence). There are 17 residues in the CDR3.

The chain couples TRBV27 to TRBJ2-6, with 8 bases fitting TRBD1. The germline gives CDR1 MNHEY, CDR2 SMNVEV (reference sequence). J lost 0 bases, V lost 2 bases, and 6 bases had no gene match. This CDR3 contains 18 residues. CDR3 protein: CASSLGQGGPSGANVLTF. The DNA of the CDR3 is TGTGCCAGCAGTTTAGGACAGGGCGGCCCCTCTGGGGCCAACGTCCTGACTTTC.

The J gene is TRBJ1-2, the V gene TRBV4-1; D is ambiguous. Trimming removed 1 base from V and 1 base from J, with 13 bases in between. Per the germline V gene, CDR1 is MGHRA and CDR2 is YSYEKL. This CDR3 is built from 16 residues. CDR3 DNA: TGCGCCAGCAGCCAAGCGCAAGGACCAAATAACTATGGCTACACCTTC. This sequence encodes CASSQAQGPNNYGYTF.

The genes are TRBV6-1 and TRBJ2-3; 9 nucleotides line up with TRBD2. This CDR3 has 16 amino acids. The junction had 4 bases not matched to a gene; V was cut back by 2 bases and J by 1 base. CDR1 and CDR2 (germline): MNHNS, SASEGT. The CDR3 here is CASSEYTSGRTDTQYF. For the CDR3, the DNA is TGTGCCAGCAGTGAATACACTAGCGGGCGCACAGATACGCAGTATTTT.

The chain employs TRBV27 and TRBJ2-7; D may be TRBD1 or TRBD2 (5 bases each). From germline, CDR1 is MNHEY and CDR2 SMNVEV (reference sequence). There are 12 residues in the CDR3. Trimming shortened V by 5 bases and J by 3 bases, and 8 bases separated the two germline ends. The CDR3 region is CASSPGGYEQYF. Here the CDR3 DNA reads TGTGCCAGCAGTCCTGGGGGCTACGAGCAGTACTTC.